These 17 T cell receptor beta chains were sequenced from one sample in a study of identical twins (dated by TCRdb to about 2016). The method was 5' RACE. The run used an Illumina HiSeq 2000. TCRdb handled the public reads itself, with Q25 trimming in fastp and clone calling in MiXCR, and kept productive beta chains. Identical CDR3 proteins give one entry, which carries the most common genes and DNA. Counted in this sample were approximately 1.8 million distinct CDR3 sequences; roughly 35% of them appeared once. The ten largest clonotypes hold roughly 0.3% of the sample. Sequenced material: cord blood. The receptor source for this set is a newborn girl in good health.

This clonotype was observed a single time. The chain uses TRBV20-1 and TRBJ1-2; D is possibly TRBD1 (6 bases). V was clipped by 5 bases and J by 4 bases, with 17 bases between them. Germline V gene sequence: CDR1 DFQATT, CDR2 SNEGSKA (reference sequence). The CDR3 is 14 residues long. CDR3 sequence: CSAYRASNPYGYTF. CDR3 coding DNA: TGCAGTGCTTACAGGGCCTCGAATCCCTATGGCTACACCTTC.

CDR3 nucleotide sequence: TGTGCCATCAGGGGACTAGCGGTTAGTAATGAGCAGTTCTTC. Translation gives CAIRGLAVSNEQFF. The chain links TRBV12-3 or TRBV12-4 to TRBJ2-1; 11 bases are a match to TRBD2. The J segment lost 7 bases and the V segment lost 10 bases, leaving 9 bases of the junction unmatched. The CDR3 consists of 14 residues.

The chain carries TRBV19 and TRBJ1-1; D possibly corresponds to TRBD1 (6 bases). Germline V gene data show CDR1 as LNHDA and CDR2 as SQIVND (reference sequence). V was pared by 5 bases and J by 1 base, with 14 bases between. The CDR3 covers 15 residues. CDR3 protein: CASSVIGQSNTEAFF. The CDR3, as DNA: TGTGCCAGTAGTGTTATCGGACAGTCGAACACTGAAGCTTTCTTT.

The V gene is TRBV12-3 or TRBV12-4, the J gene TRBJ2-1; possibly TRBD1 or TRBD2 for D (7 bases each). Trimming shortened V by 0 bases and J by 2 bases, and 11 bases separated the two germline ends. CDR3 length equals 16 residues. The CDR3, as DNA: TGTGCCAGCAGTTTAGCGCAGGGGGGGGCCTACAATGAGCAGTTCTTC. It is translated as CASSLAQGGAYNEQFF.

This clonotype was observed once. CDR3 DNA sequence: TGTGCCAGCAGGGGACACGCGAACACCGGGGAGCTGTTTTTT. It codes for CASRGHANTGELFF. This chain connects TRBV27 to TRBJ2-2, with TRBD1 as a possible D gene (6 bases). Deletions cut 6 bases from V and 0 bases from J, with 8 bases between. This CDR3 is built from 14 residues. Germline CDR1 MNHEY, CDR2 SMNVEV (reference sequence).

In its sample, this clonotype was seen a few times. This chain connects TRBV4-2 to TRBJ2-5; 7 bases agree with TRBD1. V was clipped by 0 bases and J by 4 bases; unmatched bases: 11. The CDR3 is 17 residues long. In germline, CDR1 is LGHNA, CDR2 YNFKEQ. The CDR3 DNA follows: TGTGCCAGCAGCCAAGAAGGAAGGGGGCCCTTGGTAGAGACCCAGTACTTC. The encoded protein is CASSQEGRGPLVETQYF.

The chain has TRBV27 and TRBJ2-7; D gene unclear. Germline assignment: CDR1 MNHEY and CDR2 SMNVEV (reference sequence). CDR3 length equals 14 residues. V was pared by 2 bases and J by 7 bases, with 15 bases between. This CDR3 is CASSLRPKLGEQYF. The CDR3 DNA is TGTGCCAGCAGTTTAAGGCCAAAACTTGGGGAGCAGTACTTC.

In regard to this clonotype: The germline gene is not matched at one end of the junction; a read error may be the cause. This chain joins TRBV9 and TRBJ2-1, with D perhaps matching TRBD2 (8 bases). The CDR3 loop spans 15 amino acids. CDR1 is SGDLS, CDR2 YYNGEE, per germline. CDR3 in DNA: TGTGCCGGCAGCGCCAGGGGGACGAGCGGGAGCGAGCAGTTCTTC. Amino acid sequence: CAGSARGTSGSEQFF.

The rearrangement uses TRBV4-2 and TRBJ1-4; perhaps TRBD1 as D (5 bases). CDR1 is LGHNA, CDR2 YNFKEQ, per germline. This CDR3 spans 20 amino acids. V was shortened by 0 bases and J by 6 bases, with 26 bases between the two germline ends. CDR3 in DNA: TGTGCCAGCAGCCAAGATCGATTTCGGGTATTGAAGGGGTGGGATGAAAAACTGTTTTTT. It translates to CASSQDRFRVLKGWDEKLFF.

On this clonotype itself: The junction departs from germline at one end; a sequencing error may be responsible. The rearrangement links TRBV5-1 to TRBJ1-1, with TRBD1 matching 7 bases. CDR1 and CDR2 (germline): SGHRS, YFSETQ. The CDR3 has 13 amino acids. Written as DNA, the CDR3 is TGCGCCAGCAGCTTGGGAGGGGGCACTGACGCTTTCTTT. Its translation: CASSLGGGTDAFF.

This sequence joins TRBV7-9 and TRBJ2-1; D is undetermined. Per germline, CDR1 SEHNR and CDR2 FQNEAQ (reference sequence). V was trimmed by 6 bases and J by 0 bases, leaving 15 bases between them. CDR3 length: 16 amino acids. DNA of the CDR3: TGTGCCAGCAGTACGGACGTGGTGAGCTCCTACAATGAGCAGTTCTTC. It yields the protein CASSTDVVSSYNEQFF.

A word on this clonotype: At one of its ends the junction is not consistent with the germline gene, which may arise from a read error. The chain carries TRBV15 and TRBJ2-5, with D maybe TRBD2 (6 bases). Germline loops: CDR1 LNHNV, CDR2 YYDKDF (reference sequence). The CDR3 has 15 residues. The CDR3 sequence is CATSRYGTPQETQSF. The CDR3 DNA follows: TGTGCCACCAGCAGATACGGGACTCCACAAGAGACCCAGTCCTTC.

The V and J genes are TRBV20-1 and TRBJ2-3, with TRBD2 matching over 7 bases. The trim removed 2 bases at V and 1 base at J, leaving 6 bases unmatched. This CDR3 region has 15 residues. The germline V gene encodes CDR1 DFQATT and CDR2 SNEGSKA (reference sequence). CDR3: CSARRRGSGTDTQYF. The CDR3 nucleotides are TGCAGTGCTAGACGGCGGGGGTCGGGCACAGATACGCAGTATTTT.

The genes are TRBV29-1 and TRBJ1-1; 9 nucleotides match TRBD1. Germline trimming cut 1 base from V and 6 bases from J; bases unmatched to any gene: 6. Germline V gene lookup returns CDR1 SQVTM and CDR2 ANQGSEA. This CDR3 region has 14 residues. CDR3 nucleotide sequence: TGCAGCGTTGAAGGAGGGGACAGGGTGGCTGAAGCTTTCTTT. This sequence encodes CSVEGGDRVAEAFF.

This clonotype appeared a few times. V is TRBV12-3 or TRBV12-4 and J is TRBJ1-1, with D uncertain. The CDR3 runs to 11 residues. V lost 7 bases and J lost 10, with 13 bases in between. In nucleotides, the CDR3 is TGTGCCAGCACCCGGACTTTGGGAGCTTTCTTT. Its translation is CASTRTLGAFF.

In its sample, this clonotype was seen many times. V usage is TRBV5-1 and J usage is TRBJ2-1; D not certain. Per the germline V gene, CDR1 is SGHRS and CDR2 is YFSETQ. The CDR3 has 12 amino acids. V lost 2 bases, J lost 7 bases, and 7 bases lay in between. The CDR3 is CASSFEVNEQFF. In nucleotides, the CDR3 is TGCGCCAGCAGCTTCGAGGTAAATGAGCAGTTCTTC.

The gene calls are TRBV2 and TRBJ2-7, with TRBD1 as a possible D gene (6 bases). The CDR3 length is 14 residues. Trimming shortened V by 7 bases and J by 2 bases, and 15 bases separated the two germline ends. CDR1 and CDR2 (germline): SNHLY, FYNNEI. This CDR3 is CASKSSRGTYEQYF. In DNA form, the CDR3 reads TGTGCCAGCAAGTCCAGCAGGGGTACCTACGAGCAGTACTTC.